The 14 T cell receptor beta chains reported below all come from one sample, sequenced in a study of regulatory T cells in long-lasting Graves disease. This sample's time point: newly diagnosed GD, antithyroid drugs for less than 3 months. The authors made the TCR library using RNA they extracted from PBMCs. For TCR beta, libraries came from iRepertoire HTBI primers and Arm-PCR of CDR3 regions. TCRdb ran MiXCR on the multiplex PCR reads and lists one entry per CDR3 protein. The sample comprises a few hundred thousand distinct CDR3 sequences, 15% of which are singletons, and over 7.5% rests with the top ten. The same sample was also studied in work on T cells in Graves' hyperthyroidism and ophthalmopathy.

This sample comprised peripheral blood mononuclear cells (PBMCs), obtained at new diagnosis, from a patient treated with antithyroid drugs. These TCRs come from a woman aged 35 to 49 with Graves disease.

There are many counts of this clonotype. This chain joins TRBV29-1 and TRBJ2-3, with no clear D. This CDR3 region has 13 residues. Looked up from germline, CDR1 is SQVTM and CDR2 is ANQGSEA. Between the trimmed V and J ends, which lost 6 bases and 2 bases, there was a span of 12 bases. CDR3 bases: TGCAGCGTCCGGCCCGGTTACACAGATACGCAGTATTTT. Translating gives CSVRPGYTDTQYF.

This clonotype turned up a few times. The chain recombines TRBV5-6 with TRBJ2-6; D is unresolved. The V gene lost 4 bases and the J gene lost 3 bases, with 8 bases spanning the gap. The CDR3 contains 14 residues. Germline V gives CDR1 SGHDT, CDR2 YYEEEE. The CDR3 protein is CASSQDVGANVLTF. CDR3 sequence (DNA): TGTGCCAGCAGCCAGGACGTTGGGGCCAACGTCCTGACTTTC.

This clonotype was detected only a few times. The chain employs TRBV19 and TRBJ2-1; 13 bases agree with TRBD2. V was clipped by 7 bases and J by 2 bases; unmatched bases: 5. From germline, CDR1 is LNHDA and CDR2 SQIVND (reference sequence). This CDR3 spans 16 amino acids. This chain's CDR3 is CASKRTSGGTYNEQFF. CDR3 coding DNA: TGTGCCAGTAAACGGACTAGCGGGGGTACCTACAATGAGCAGTTCTTC.

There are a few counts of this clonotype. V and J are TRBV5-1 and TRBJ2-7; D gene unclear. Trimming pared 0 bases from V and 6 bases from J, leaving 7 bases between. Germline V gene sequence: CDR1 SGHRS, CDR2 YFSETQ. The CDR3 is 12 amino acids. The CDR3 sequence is CASSLDGSEQYF. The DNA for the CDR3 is TGCGCCAGCAGCTTGGACGGGTCCGAGCAGTACTTC.

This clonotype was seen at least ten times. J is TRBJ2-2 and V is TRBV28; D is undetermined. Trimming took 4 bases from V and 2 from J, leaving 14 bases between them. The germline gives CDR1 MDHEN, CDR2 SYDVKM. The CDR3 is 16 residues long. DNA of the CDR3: TGTGCCAGCAGTTCCCTTCTACGGCGAAACACCGGGGAGCTGTTTTTT. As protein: CASSSLLRRNTGELFF.

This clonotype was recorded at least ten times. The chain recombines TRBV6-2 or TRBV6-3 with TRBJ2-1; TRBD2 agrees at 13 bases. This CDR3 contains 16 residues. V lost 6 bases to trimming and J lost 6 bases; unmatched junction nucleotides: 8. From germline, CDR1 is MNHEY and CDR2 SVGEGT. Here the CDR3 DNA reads TGTGCCAGCAGCCGCGGGACTAGCGGGATCGGCAATGAGCAGTTCTTC. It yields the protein CASSRGTSGIGNEQFF.

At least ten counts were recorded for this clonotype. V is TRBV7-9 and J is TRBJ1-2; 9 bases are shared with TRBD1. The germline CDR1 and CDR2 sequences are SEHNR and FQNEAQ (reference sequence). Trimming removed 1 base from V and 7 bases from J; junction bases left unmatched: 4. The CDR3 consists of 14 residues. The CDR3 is CASSLGDRAAGYTF. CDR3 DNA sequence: TGTGCCAGCAGCTTAGGGGACAGGGCGGCTGGCTACACCTTC.

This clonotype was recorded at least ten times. DNA for the CDR3: TGTGCCAGCAGTCCCCCGGGGGACCAAGAGACCCAGTACTTC. This translates into CASSPPGDQETQYF. The gene calls are TRBV28 and TRBJ2-5; perhaps TRBD2 as D (6 bases). This CDR3 region has 14 residues. Germline V lookup: CDR1 MDHEN, CDR2 SYDVKM. The V and J ends lost 5 bases and 0 bases respectively, with 10 bases between them.

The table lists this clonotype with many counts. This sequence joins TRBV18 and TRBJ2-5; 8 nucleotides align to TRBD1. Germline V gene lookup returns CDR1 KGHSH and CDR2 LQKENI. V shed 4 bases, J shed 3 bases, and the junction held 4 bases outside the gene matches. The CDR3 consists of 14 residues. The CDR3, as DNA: TGTGCCAGCTCACTCCAACAGGGGGAAGAGACCCAGTACTTC. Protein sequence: CASSLQQGEETQYF.

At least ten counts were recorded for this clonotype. As DNA, the CDR3 is TGTGCCACCTGGGACTATCTATACAATGAGCAGTTCTTC. It is translated as CATWDYLYNEQFF. The chain recombines TRBV6-1 with TRBJ2-1; the match to TRBD2 covers 7 bases. The germline gives CDR1 MNHNS, CDR2 SASEGT. J was trimmed by 4 bases and V by 10 bases; bases with no gene match: 7. This CDR3 region has 13 residues.

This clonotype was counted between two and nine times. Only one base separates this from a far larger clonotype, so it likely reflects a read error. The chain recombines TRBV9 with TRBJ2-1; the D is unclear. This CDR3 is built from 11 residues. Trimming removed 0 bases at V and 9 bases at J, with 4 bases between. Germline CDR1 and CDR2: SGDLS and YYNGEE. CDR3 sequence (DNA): TGTGCCAGCAGCGTAGGCCTTGAGCAGTTCTTC. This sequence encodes CASSVGLEQFF.

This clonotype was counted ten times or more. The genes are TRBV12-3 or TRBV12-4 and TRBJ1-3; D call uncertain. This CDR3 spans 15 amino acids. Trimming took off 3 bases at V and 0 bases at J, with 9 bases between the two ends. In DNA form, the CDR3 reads TGTGCCAGCAGTTTTGCCCCAGGCTCTGGAAACACCATATATTTT. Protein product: CASSFAPGSGNTIYF.

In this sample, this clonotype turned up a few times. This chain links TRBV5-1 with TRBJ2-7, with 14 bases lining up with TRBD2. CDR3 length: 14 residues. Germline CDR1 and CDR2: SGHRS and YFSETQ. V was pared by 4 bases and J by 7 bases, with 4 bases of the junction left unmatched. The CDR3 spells CASSRGLAGEEQYF. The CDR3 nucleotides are TGCGCCAGCAGCAGGGGACTAGCGGGAGAAGAGCAGTACTTC.

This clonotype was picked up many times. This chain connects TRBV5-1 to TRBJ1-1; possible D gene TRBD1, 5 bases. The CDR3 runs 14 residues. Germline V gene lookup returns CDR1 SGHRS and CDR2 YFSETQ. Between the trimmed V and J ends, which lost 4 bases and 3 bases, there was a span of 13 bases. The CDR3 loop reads CASSPGALDTEAFF. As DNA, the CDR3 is TGCGCCAGCAGCCCCGGGGCTCTTGACACTGAAGCTTTCTTT. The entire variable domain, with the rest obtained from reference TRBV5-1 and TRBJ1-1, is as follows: KAGVTQTPRYLIKTRGQQVTLSCSPISGHRSVSWYQQTPGQGLQFLFEYFSETQRNKGNFPGRFSGRQFSNSRSEMNVSTLELGDSALYLCASSPGALDTEAFFGQGTRLTVV.